This section outlines one T cell receptor (beta chain) sequence together with its context. The sample is drawn from a study of blood T cell repertoires in COVID-19. Study summary: In each case, the material was cDNA or gDNA derived from T cells, B-cell-depleted T cells, or PBMCs.

Original data processing: Estimation of nucleated cell counts relied on the amplification of reference gene primers. Sequenced by immunoSEQ multiplex PCR; TCRdb stores in-frame clones only, minus some. V, J and clone size are those of that table, while D and trimming were read from the DNA. The sample carries 250,000 to 300,000 clones, about 89% recorded once. The germline gives CDR1 SGHTA, CDR2 FQGNSA. V shed 4 bases, J shed 5 bases, and the junction held 10 bases outside the gene matches. The CDR3 totals 15 residues. What was sequenced was PBMCs or T cells enriched from blood (not recorded which). The rearrangement uses TRBV7-2 and TRBJ2-7, with 8 bases identical to TRBD2. The TCR comes from a man in his forties who had recovered from COVID-19. The CDR3 DNA reads TGTGCCAGCAGCTCTCAAGGACTAGCTACCCACGAGCAGTACTTC. It specifies CASSSQGLATHEQYF.